Sequencing of this T cell receptor beta chain was carried out in a study of vaccination and CD4 T cells after COVID-19. Overall study context: Timing of post-vaccine sample collection was a median 72 days after dose two, with a range of 14 to 241. Researchers treated cells with overlapping spike peptides taken from SARS-CoV-2, HCoV-NL63, HCoV-OC43 and HCoV-229E.

The Oncomine TCR Beta short-read assay generated sequence data from the DNA of cultured CD4+ T cells. TCRdb redid the calling of the PCR reads with MiXCR, one entry per CDR3 protein. The sample holds 20,000 or so distinct CDR3 sequences, roughly 29% seen once. CDR3 length equals 15 residues. V was shortened by 0 bases and J by 0 bases, with 7 bases between the two germline ends. Germline CDR1 and CDR2: SGHVS and FNYEAQ. Treatment here: roughly ten-day PBMC culture with coronavirus spike peptide pools or control peptides (ViraFEST assay). ViraFEST used peptide pools to expand antigen-specific T cells, then sequenced TCRs. Negative selection enriched CD4+ T cells from cultures at about 10 days. This clonotype was picked up a small number of times. No antigen is known for it.

The clonotype originates from a human donor with COVID-19. The chain joins TRBV7-6 to TRBJ2-3; D possibly corresponds to TRBD1 (6 bases). The sequencing input was cultured CD4+ T cells from blood. The CDR3 coding sequence is TGTGCCAGCAGCTTAGCGGGGGCAAGCACAGATACGCAGTATTTT. Translating gives CASSLAGASTDTQYF.